These 10 T cell receptor beta chains came from one sample sequenced in a study of response to subunit inactivated influenza vaccine. One entry per CDR3 protein results from TCRdb running MiXCR on the RT-PCR reads. The table lists almost 600,000 distinct CDR3 sequences, around 13% of them singletons. Sequenced here: PBMCs from blood, sampled about 13 days after vaccination. The receptors stem from a man between 45 and 60 years old who received an inactivated influenza vaccine.

The sample holds a few counts of this clonotype. The rearrangement links TRBV3-1 to TRBJ2-7, with 7 bases lining up with TRBD1. Germline V gene lookup returns CDR1 LGHDT and CDR2 YNNKEL (reference sequence). With V trimmed by 3 bases and J by 13 bases, 6 bases remained unmatched. This CDR3 spans 11 amino acids. The CDR3 sequence is CASSQTGPTYF. The CDR3 bases are TGTGCCAGCAGCCAGACAGGGCCCACCTACTTC.

This clonotype was seen a few times. The chain recombines TRBV30 with TRBJ2-1; 11 bases map to TRBD1. CDR3 length: 16 residues. With V trimmed by 8 bases and J by 4 bases, 13 bases remained unmatched. Per the germline V gene, CDR1 is GTSNPN and CDR2 is SVGIG (reference sequence). CDR3 in amino acids: CARSGQGAYAYNEQFF. Written as DNA, the CDR3 is TGTGCCCGCAGTGGACAGGGGGCTTACGCGTACAATGAGCAGTTCTTC.

In this sample, this clonotype turned up a few times. The chain carries TRBV2 and TRBJ2-5; unclear D gene. This CDR3 has 13 amino acids. CDR1 is SNHLY, CDR2 FYNNEI, per germline. Trimming took 2 bases from V and 2 from J, leaving 6 bases between them. This CDR3 is CASSEQVQETQYF. In DNA, the CDR3 is TGTGCCAGCAGTGAACAGGTTCAAGAGACCCAGTACTTC.

In this sample, this clonotype turned up a few times. This chain joins TRBV7-2 and TRBJ2-1; 8 positions agree with TRBD2. The germline V gene encodes CDR1 SGHTA and CDR2 FQGNSA. V lost 6 bases and J lost 8; bases outside the gene matches: 9. The length of the CDR3 is 14 residues. CDR3 coding DNA: TGTGCCAGCAGAACGGGGACTAGTAGGCATGAGCAGTTCTTC. Its protein is CASRTGTSRHEQFF. Together with reference TRBV7-2 and TRBJ2-1, the CDR3 gives the full variable domain: GAGVSQSPSNKVTEKGKDVELRCDPISGHTALYWYRQSLGQGLEFLIYFQGNSAPDKSGLPSDRFSAERTGGSVSTLTIQRTQQEDSAVYLCASRTGTSRHEQFFGPGTRLTVL.

This clonotype was found a few times. The chain links TRBV5-1 to TRBJ2-1; no reliable D call. Germline CDR1 is SGHRS and CDR2 is YFSETQ. The ends were cut back, 4 bases at V and 1 base at J, with 18 bases in the middle. This CDR3 is 17 amino acids long. For the CDR3, the DNA is TGCGCCAGCAGCCCCACGACCGGGCAAGTTTCCTACAATGAGCAGTTCTTC. As protein: CASSPTTGQVSYNEQFF.

J is TRBJ2-7 and V is TRBV6-1; D call uncertain. CDR1 and CDR2 (germline): MNHNS, SASEGT. CDR3 length: 11 residues. The CDR3 nucleotides read TGTGCTGTCAGCGATCTATACGAGCAGTACTTC. It codes for CAVSDLYEQYF.

This clonotype was observed a few times. The V call is TRBV5-1, the J call TRBJ2-3; the match to TRBD2 covers 12 bases. The germline CDR1 and CDR2 sequences are SGHRS and YFSETQ. The J segment lost 5 bases and the V segment lost 5 bases, leaving 15 bases of the junction unmatched. The CDR3 spans 18 residues. The CDR3 DNA reads TGCGCCAGCAGGTCAGCGATGACTAGCGGGAGAGTCGGAGATACGCAGTATTTT. Its translation: CASRSAMTSGRVGDTQYF.

This clonotype was counted at least ten times. The gene calls are TRBV20-1 and TRBJ1-1, with no clear D. The germline V gene encodes CDR1 DFQATT and CDR2 SNEGSKA (reference sequence). The CDR3 spans 14 residues. Trimming took off 5 bases at V and 4 bases at J, with 17 bases between the two ends. CDR3 amino acids: CSAERAREGTEAFF. Written as DNA, the CDR3 is TGCAGTGCTGAGCGCGCGCGGGAAGGCACTGAAGCTTTCTTT.

This chain uses TRBV6-2 or TRBV6-3 with TRBJ2-7; TRBD1 matches 8 bases. Germline assignment: CDR1 MNHEY and CDR2 SVGEGT. This CDR3 has 14 amino acids. J lost 3 bases, V lost 2 bases, and 3 bases had no gene match. The CDR3 DNA sequence: TGTGCCAGCAGTTACACAGGGGGGTACTACGAGCAGTACTTC. The encoded protein is CASSYTGGYYEQYF.

The rearrangement links TRBV6-1 to TRBJ2-5, with D possibly called TRBD1 or TRBD2 (5 bases each). The CDR3 contains 14 residues. The germline gives CDR1 MNHNS, CDR2 SASEGT. V was cut by 7 bases and J by 2 bases, with 14 bases left in between. The CDR3 spells CASTQGTEQETQYF. As DNA, the CDR3 is TGTGCCAGCACCCAAGGGACGGAGCAAGAGACCCAGTACTTC.